This T cell receptor beta chain appears in the sequencing data of a study of T-cell reconstitution after alpha-beta-depleted transplantation in children. This clonotype has a count of ten or more. What it binds is not known. Regarding the study as a whole: Some patients owed their high day-60 TCRbeta diversity to surviving recipient T cells and thymic progenitors. There were reportedly several hundred expanded graft clones from which alpha-beta T cells came about two months after transplant. Most T-cell counts and diversity one year after the transplant came from T cells that were newly produced.

Preparation of the TCRbeta library was carried out with unique molecular identifiers. Each CDR3 protein is one row after TCRdb ran MiXCR on the PCR reads. The sample carries about 110,000 distinct CDR3 sequences, about 6.4% recorded once. V dropped 1 base and J dropped 5 bases, with 11 bases sitting between them. The CDR3 is 14 residues long. J is TRBJ1-2 and V is TRBV12-3 or TRBV12-4; no firm D call. This receptor was obtained from a male patient between 2 and 15 years old who had a stem cell transplant for acute lymphoblastic leukemia, so the T cells may come from the graft donor. The sample was PBMCs, mostly from graft donor cells, taken 360 days after TCRalphabeta/CD19-depleted stem cell transplant. The CDR3 region has the DNA TGTGCCAGCAGTTTAGGTAGTTCGGGGTATGGCTACACCTTC. Residues: CASSLGSSGYGYTF.